What follows are 17 T cell receptor beta chains derived from one specimen sequenced in a study of naive and memory T cell subsets. The SP2 primer and nested alpha and beta constant region primers amplified ligated cDNA in four rounds. TCRdb fed the 5' RACE reads into MiXCR, producing one record per CDR3 protein. This sample has approximately 30,000 distinct CDR3 sequences, with 16% found just once. The library had UMIs added by 3' ligation of an oligonucleotide to TCR cDNA. Receptor source: a female donor in good health.

By proportion, this clonotype is medium-sized. The chain joins TRBV24-1 to TRBJ2-1, with TRBD2 identical over 8 bases. The CDR3 extends over 16 amino acids. Germline-derived CDR1 and CDR2 are KGHDR and SFDVKD. The trim removed 4 bases at V and 6 bases at J, leaving 10 bases unmatched. As DNA, the CDR3 is TGTGCCACCAGTGACCGGAGCGGGGGCCTACTCAATGAGCAGTTCTTC. Its protein is CATSDRSGGLLNEQFF.

By frequency in the sample, this clonotype is medium-sized. The rearrangement joins TRBV20-1 to TRBJ1-2, with D hard to call. Germline V CDR1 and CDR2: DFQATT, SNEGSKA (reference sequence). V was clipped by 4 bases and J by 0 bases, with 6 bases between them. The CDR3 loop spans 12 amino acids. The CDR3 loop is CSATQANYGYTF. CDR3 DNA sequence: TGCAGTGCTACTCAAGCTAACTATGGCTACACCTTC.

This clonotype was seen only a few times. V usage is TRBV13 and J usage is TRBJ2-1; D is uncertain. With 2 bases removed from V and 5 bases from J, the gap between germline ends came to 10 bases. This CDR3 is 14 amino acids long. Germline V gene sequence: CDR1 PRHDT, CDR2 FYEKMQ (reference sequence). The CDR3 is CASSLRPANNEQFF. CDR3 coding DNA: TGTGCCAGCAGCTTACGGCCGGCGAACAATGAGCAGTTCTTC.

In this sample, this clonotype turned up many times. The chain carries TRBV5-1 and TRBJ2-7, with TRBD1 matching 8 bases. V lost 0 bases and J lost 4; bases outside the gene matches: 12. The length of the CDR3 is 17 residues. The germline V gene encodes CDR1 SGHRS and CDR2 YFSETQ. In DNA form, the CDR3 reads TGCGCCAGCAGCTTGGGGCAGTCTGGACAGGGATTTTACGAGCAGTACTTC. This encodes CASSLGQSGQGFYEQYF. The complete variable domain, with remaining parts taken from reference TRBV5-1 and TRBJ2-7, reads KAGVTQTPRYLIKTRGQQVTLSCSPISGHRSVSWYQQTPGQGLQFLFEYFSETQRNKGNFPGRFSGRQFSNSRSEMNVSTLELGDSALYLCASSLGQSGQGFYEQYFGPGTRLTVT.

There are a few counts of this clonotype. This rearrangement joins TRBV7-6 to TRBJ1-4, with TRBD1 as a possible D gene (6 bases). Germline lookup yields CDR1 SGHVS and CDR2 FNYEAQ. The V gene lost 0 bases and the J gene lost 7 bases, with 12 bases spanning the gap. This CDR3 is 15 amino acids long. The CDR3 DNA reads as TGTGCCAGCAGCTTAGCGTGGGGGGGCAGTGAAAAACTGTTTTTT. Encoded protein: CASSLAWGGSEKLFF. Looking up the rest from reference TRBV7-6 and TRBJ1-4 gives the full variable domain: GAGVSQSPRYKVTKRGQDVALRCDPISGHVSLYWYRQALGQGPEFLTYFNYEAQQDKSGLPNDRFSAERPEGSISTLTIQRTEQRDSAMYRCASSLAWGGSEKLFFGSGTQLSVL.

The table lists this clonotype with many counts. The chain joins TRBV7-2 to TRBJ1-2, with TRBD1 identical over 11 bases. The CDR3 runs to 16 residues. Germline assignment: CDR1 SGHTA and CDR2 FQGNSA. V was clipped by 2 bases and J by 8 bases; unmatched bases: 10. The CDR3 is CASSLHPGQGAFGYTF. CDR3 sequence (DNA): TGTGCCAGCAGCTTACATCCCGGACAGGGGGCGTTCGGCTACACCTTC.

This clonotype was found a few times. The chain links TRBV12-3 or TRBV12-4 to TRBJ2-5; 9 positions match TRBD2. J lost 4 bases, V lost 9 bases, and 6 bases had no gene match. The length of the CDR3 is 13 residues. DNA for the CDR3: TGTGCCAGTGGACTAGCGTTAGGAGAGACCCAGTACTTC. Amino acids: CASGLALGETQYF.

This clonotype was seen a handful of times. The chain combines TRBV6-6 with TRBJ2-7; TRBD1 aligns across 12 bases. The length of the CDR3 is 14 residues. Looked up from germline, CDR1 is MNHNY and CDR2 is SVGAGI (reference sequence). The V segment lost 8 bases and the J segment 7 bases; nucleotides outside the gene matches: 9. CDR3 sequence reads: CASGGQGAPREQYF. The DNA of the CDR3 is TGTGCCAGCGGGGGACAGGGGGCCCCGAGGGAGCAGTACTTC.

This clonotype was recorded a few times. The chain is built from TRBV6-5 and TRBJ1-2; 9 positions agree with TRBD1. Germline loops: CDR1 MNHEY, CDR2 SVGAGI. J was trimmed by 6 bases and V by 0 bases; bases with no gene match: 5. The CDR3 length is 15 residues. CDR3 region: CASSYSRDRENGYTF. CDR3 DNA: TGTGCCAGCAGTTACTCGAGGGACAGGGAGAATGGCTACACCTTC.

This chain joins TRBV4-2 and TRBJ1-1, with D possibly matching TRBD1 (5 bases). The V gene lost 0 bases and the J gene lost 3 bases, with 11 bases spanning the gap. This CDR3 is 15 amino acids long. CDR1 and CDR2 (germline): LGHNA, YNFKEQ. The CDR3 nucleotides are TGTGCCAGCAGCCAAGAACCGGGCAGGGACACTGAAGCTTTCTTT. This sequence encodes CASSQEPGRDTEAFF.

This clonotype has at least ten counts. The chain couples TRBV29-1 to TRBJ1-1; possible D gene TRBD1, 5 bases. Germline V gene sequence: CDR1 SQVTM, CDR2 ANQGSEA. The CDR3 extends over 13 amino acids. Between the trimmed V and J ends, which lost 0 bases and 8 bases, there was a span of 13 bases. This chain's CDR3 is CSVEERQGWEAFF. In DNA, the CDR3 is TGCAGCGTTGAAGAACGGCAGGGTTGGGAAGCTTTCTTT.

This clonotype has at least ten counts. This CDR3 reads CASSDSGNANYGYTF. CDR3 coding DNA: TGTGCCAGCAGTGACTCGGGGAACGCTAACTATGGCTACACCTTC. The genes are TRBV6-4 and TRBJ1-2; D unclear. The CDR3 contains 15 residues. Germline V lookup: CDR1 MRHNA, CDR2 SNTAGT. V shed 0 bases and J shed 0 bases, with 8 bases lying between them.

This clonotype showed up just a few times. The chain uses TRBV27 and TRBJ2-3; 9 bases are a match to TRBD2. The CDR3 runs to 17 residues. From germline, CDR1 is MNHEY and CDR2 SMNVEV (reference sequence). Germline trimming cut 2 bases from V and 5 bases from J; bases unmatched to any gene: 11. The CDR3 loop is CASSLAFGGGAEDTQYF. The CDR3 nucleotides read TGTGCCAGCAGTTTAGCGTTTGGCGGGGGGGCCGAAGATACGCAGTATTTT.

Comments on this clonotype: Since a much larger clone is just one base distant, this may be a read error. The gene calls are TRBV29-1 and TRBJ2-3; D unclear. Matching the DNA end better, TRBJ1-5 makes the J call doubtful. Germline CDR1 and CDR2: SQVTM and ANQGSEA. This CDR3 spans 11 amino acids. The CDR3 nucleotides read TGCAGCGTTGACACCACAGATACGCAGCATTTT. It specifies CSVDTTDTQHF.

This clonotype was observed a few times. The chain recombines TRBV10-1 with TRBJ2-5; D call uncertain. Germline CDR1 is WNHNN and CDR2 is SYGVQD (reference sequence). CDR3 length: 13 amino acids. The V end was cut by 4 bases, the J end by 3 bases, with 9 bases between. CDR3 DNA: TGCGCCAGCAGTGGCGGCTTTGAAGAGACCCAGTACTTC. It codes for CASSGGFEETQYF.

This clonotype was seen at least ten times. The chain combines TRBV20-1 with TRBJ1-4, with D tentatively TRBD1 (5 bases). Trimming took 2 bases from V and 7 from J, leaving 11 bases between them. CDR1 DFQATT and CDR2 SNEGSKA come from the germline V gene (reference sequence). The CDR3 spans 13 residues. The CDR3 region has the DNA TGCAGTGCTAGAAGGGGTGGATCTGAAAAACTGTTTTTT. Its translation is CSARRGGSEKLFF.

The sample holds many counts of this clonotype. The CDR3 loop reads CASSPQQGVETQYF. CDR3 bases: TGTGCCAGCAGCCCTCAACAAGGGGTAGAGACCCAGTACTTC. V usage is TRBV14 and J usage is TRBJ2-5; D might be TRBD1 (5 bases). The CDR3 has 14 residues. Germline-derived CDR1 and CDR2 are SGHDN and FVKESK. Trimming cost V 4 bases and J 4 bases, with 13 bases left between them.